A single sample gave rise to the 21 T cell receptor beta chains below, sequenced in a study of T-cell reconstitution after alpha-beta-depleted transplantation in children. Unique molecular identifiers were used in preparing the TCRbeta library. MiXCR, run by TCRdb on the PCR reads, gives a single entry per CDR3 protein. This table holds hundreds of thousands of distinct CDR3 sequences, 16% found once. The material was PBMCs from the stem cell graft donor, obtained from the stem cell graft. Source of these receptors: a human donor who donated a stem cell graft to a child with acute myeloid leukemia.

This clonotype appeared a few times. The rearrangement joins TRBV5-1 to TRBJ1-1; 7 bases map to TRBD1. The CDR3 covers 16 residues. Trimming took 3 bases from V and 1 from J; bases not matched to a gene: 9. From germline, CDR1 is SGHRS and CDR2 YFSETQ. The CDR3 sequence: CASSSRDRQPNTEAFF. The CDR3, as DNA: TGCGCCAGCAGCTCCCGGGACAGACAACCGAACACTGAAGCTTTCTTT.

This clonotype was recorded a few times. The V gene is TRBV20-1, the J gene TRBJ2-7; D perhaps matches TRBD1 (5 bases). The V end lost 0 bases, the J end lost 7 bases, and 16 bases lay between the germline ends. The CDR3 is made up of 14 amino acids. CDR1 DFQATT and CDR2 SNEGSKA come from the germline V gene (reference sequence). The CDR3 DNA follows: TGCAGTGCTAGAGATAAAAGGACAATCTTTGAGCAGTACTTC. Its translation is CSARDKRTIFEQYF.

The chain has TRBV20-1 and TRBJ2-7; the D gene is possibly TRBD2 (6 bases). This CDR3 contains 15 residues. CDR1 and CDR2 (germline): DFQATT, SNEGSKA (reference sequence). V lost 6 bases to trimming and J lost 0 bases, with 18 bases between them. CDR3 sequence: CSAAASAKNSYEQYF. Here the CDR3 DNA reads TGCAGTGCCGCCGCTAGCGCCAAGAACTCCTACGAGCAGTACTTC.

This clonotype was counted many times. The chain has TRBV20-1 and TRBJ1-6; perhaps TRBD1 as D (5 bases). Germline CDR1 reads DFQATT; CDR2 reads SNEGSKA (reference sequence). Trimming cost V 0 bases and J 2 bases, with 11 bases left between them. The CDR3 contains 16 residues. CDR3 protein: CSARDYGGTYNSPLHF. CDR3 nucleotides: TGCAGTGCTAGAGATTACGGGGGGACCTATAATTCACCCCTCCACTTT.

The rearrangement links TRBV20-1 to TRBJ2-5; 9 bases fit TRBD2. The CDR3 consists of 14 residues. The V and J ends lost 0 bases and 3 bases, in that order; junction bases with no gene match: 2. From germline, CDR1 is DFQATT and CDR2 SNEGSKA (reference sequence). CDR3 amino acids: CSARDIAGEETQYF. The CDR3 DNA sequence: TGCAGTGCTAGAGATATAGCGGGGGAAGAGACCCAGTACTTC.

This clonotype was recorded many times. The V gene is TRBV12-3 or TRBV12-4, the J gene TRBJ2-7; 12 nucleotides agree with TRBD1. V shed 6 bases, J shed 4 bases, and the junction held 4 bases outside the gene matches. The CDR3 is made up of 14 amino acids. The CDR3 DNA reads as TGTGCCAGCAGGGGACAGGGGGCTTTTTACGAGCAGTACTTC. It codes for CASRGQGAFYEQYF.

The chain combines TRBV5-1 with TRBJ1-5; TRBD1 is a possible D gene (5 bases). Per the germline V gene, CDR1 is SGHRS and CDR2 is YFSETQ. V dropped 7 bases and J dropped 9 bases, with 26 bases sitting between them. The CDR3 spans 16 residues. The CDR3 DNA follows: TGCGCCAGCTCGGCCTATTCCGGGACGGTTGTTGGGCCCCAGCATTTT. Translating it yields CASSAYSGTVVGPQHF.

This clonotype was counted many times. V and J are TRBV20-1 and TRBJ1-5; D might be TRBD1 (5 bases). CDR3 length equals 12 residues. The V end was cut by 4 bases, the J end by 7 bases, with 11 bases between. Germline CDR1 is DFQATT and CDR2 is SNEGSKA (reference sequence). As DNA, the CDR3 is TGCAGTGCTACCAGGGAAGGCCAGCCCCAGCATTTT. Its protein product is CSATREGQPQHF.

The sample holds many counts of this clonotype. V usage is TRBV20-1 and J usage is TRBJ1-5; D not resolved. V was clipped by 3 bases and J by 7 bases, with 13 bases between them. Germline values: CDR1 DFQATT, CDR2 SNEGSKA (reference sequence). CDR3 size: 13 residues. CDR3 in DNA: TGCAGTGCTAGGCTTGGGGTCCGACAGCCCCAGCATTTT. It yields the protein CSARLGVRQPQHF.

This chain connects TRBV7-2 to TRBJ2-1; D assignment may be TRBD1 or TRBD2 (5 bases each). This CDR3 has 16 amino acids. V lost 1 base, J lost 5 bases, and 15 bases lay in between. Germline CDR1 SGHTA, CDR2 FQGNSA. CDR3 sequence reads: CASSLVRGRSDNEQFF. DNA of the CDR3: TGTGCCAGCAGCTTAGTGAGGGGTAGGTCGGACAATGAGCAGTTCTTC.

This clonotype turned up a few times. CDR3 region: CASSLTSLGSNEQFF. The CDR3 DNA follows: TGCGCCAGCAGCTTGACATCCCTTGGGTCGAATGAGCAGTTCTTC. V and J are TRBV5-1 and TRBJ2-1; D is undetermined. With 1 base removed from V and 7 bases from J, the gap between germline ends came to 15 bases. The V gene's germline CDR1 is SGHRS and CDR2 YFSETQ. The CDR3 contains 15 residues.

This clonotype was seen more than once but under ten times. The CDR3 nucleotides are TGTGCCACCAGTGATTCCAGGGACAGCCGAGGGGCCCAGTACTTC. Protein sequence: CATSDSRDSRGAQYF. The chain combines TRBV24-1 with TRBJ2-5, with 7 bases lining up with TRBD1. Germline trimming cut 2 bases from V and 9 bases from J; bases unmatched to any gene: 11. There are 15 residues in the CDR3. Looked up from germline, CDR1 is KGHDR and CDR2 is SFDVKD.

V and J are TRBV20-1 and TRBJ2-3, with D possibly matching TRBD2 (5 bases). V lost 3 bases, J lost 4 bases, and 8 bases lay in between. The length of the CDR3 is 12 residues. Germline loops: CDR1 DFQATT, CDR2 SNEGSKA (reference sequence). This chain's CDR3 is CSASPRADTQYF. The CDR3 DNA reads as TGCAGTGCTAGCCCGAGGGCAGATACGCAGTATTTT.

Notes on this clonotype: A clone one base away is much larger, so this may be a read error. The rearrangement links TRBV20-1 to TRBJ2-1; maybe TRBD1 (5 bases). V lost 4 bases and J lost 3, with 10 bases in between. This CDR3 region has 13 residues. Germline CDR1 and CDR2: DFQATT and SNEGSKA (reference sequence). This chain's CDR3 is CSAKGPIYNEQFF. The CDR3 DNA sequence: TGCAGTGCTAAGGGGCCAATCTACAATGAGCAGTTCTTC.

The table lists this clonotype with many counts. The J gene is TRBJ1-2, the V gene TRBV29-1; 7 bases fit TRBD1. The germline gives CDR1 SQVTM, CDR2 ANQGSEA. The J segment lost 5 bases and the V segment lost 4 bases, leaving 4 bases of the junction unmatched. CDR3 length: 12 amino acids. The CDR3 protein is CSVAPRGYGYTF. The CDR3 DNA follows: TGCAGCGTTGCCCCCAGGGGGTATGGCTACACCTTC.

The rearrangement joins TRBV27 to TRBJ2-7; possibly TRBD1 for D (5 bases). The CDR3 length is 13 residues. Germline loops: CDR1 MNHEY, CDR2 SMNVEV (reference sequence). V was clipped by 6 bases and J by 3 bases, with 12 bases between them. The CDR3 loop reads CASRRLRDYEQYF. The DNA for the CDR3 is TGTGCCAGCAGGCGACTCAGGGACTACGAGCAGTACTTC.

This clonotype appeared many times. The rearrangement joins TRBV10-3 to TRBJ2-1; TRBD2 matches at 10 bases. Trimming removed 10 bases from V and 4 bases from J; junction bases left unmatched: 7. Germline loops: CDR1 ENHRY, CDR2 SYGVKD. The CDR3 totals 14 residues. The CDR3 sequence: CATSLAGDYNEQFF. The CDR3, as DNA: TGTGCCACCTCCCTAGCGGGGGATTACAATGAGCAGTTCTTC.

This clonotype was picked up a small number of times. V is TRBV6-2 or TRBV6-3 and J is TRBJ1-5, with D uncertain. The CDR3 contains 15 residues. The V gene lost 7 bases and the J gene lost 0 bases, with 13 bases spanning the gap. Germline V gives CDR1 MNHEY, CDR2 SVGEGT. The CDR3 sequence is CASTEPRDSNQPQHF. The CDR3 nucleotides are TGTGCCAGCACCGAACCAAGGGATAGCAATCAGCCCCAGCATTTT.

Only a few counts were recorded for this clonotype. The genes are TRBV30 and TRBJ1-2, with TRBD1 matching 9 bases. V lost 1 base to trimming and J lost 10 bases; unmatched junction nucleotides: 7. The V gene's germline CDR1 is GTSNPN and CDR2 SVGIG (reference sequence). The CDR3 is 13 amino acids. The CDR3 sequence is CAWSAGQGLIYTF. The CDR3, as DNA: TGTGCCTGGAGTGCTGGACAGGGGTTAATCTACACCTTC.

This clonotype was seen many times. V usage is TRBV20-1 and J usage is TRBJ2-3; D not resolved. The CDR3 is 13 residues long. V was clipped by 1 base and J by 1 base, with 6 bases between them. Germline CDR1 DFQATT, CDR2 SNEGSKA (reference sequence). This CDR3 is CSARAPGTDTQYF. CDR3 in DNA: TGCAGTGCTAGAGCCCCAGGCACAGATACGCAGTATTTT.

This clonotype was counted a few times. The rearrangement joins TRBV30 to TRBJ2-5; D gene ambiguous. The germline V gene has CDR1 GTSNPN and CDR2 SVGIG (reference sequence). The V end lost 1 base, the J end lost 5 bases, and 8 bases lay between the germline ends. The CDR3 spans 12 residues. CDR3 in DNA: TGTGCCTGGAGTGAGGTTGGTGAGACCCAGTACTTC. Translated, it gives CAWSEVGETQYF.